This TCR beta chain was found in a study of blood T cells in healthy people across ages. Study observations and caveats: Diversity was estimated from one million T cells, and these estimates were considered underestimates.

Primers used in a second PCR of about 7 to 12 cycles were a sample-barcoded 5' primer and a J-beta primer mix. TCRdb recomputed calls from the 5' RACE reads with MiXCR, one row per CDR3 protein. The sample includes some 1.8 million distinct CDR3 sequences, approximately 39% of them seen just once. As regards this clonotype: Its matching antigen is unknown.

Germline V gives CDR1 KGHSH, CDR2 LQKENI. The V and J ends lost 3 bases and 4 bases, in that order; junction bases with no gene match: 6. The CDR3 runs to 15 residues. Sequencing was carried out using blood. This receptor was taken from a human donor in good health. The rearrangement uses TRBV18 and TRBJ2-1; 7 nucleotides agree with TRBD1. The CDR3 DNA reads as TGTGCCAGCTCACCCAACGGACAGGCTTACAATGAGCAGTTCTTC. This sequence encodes CASSPNGQAYNEQFF.